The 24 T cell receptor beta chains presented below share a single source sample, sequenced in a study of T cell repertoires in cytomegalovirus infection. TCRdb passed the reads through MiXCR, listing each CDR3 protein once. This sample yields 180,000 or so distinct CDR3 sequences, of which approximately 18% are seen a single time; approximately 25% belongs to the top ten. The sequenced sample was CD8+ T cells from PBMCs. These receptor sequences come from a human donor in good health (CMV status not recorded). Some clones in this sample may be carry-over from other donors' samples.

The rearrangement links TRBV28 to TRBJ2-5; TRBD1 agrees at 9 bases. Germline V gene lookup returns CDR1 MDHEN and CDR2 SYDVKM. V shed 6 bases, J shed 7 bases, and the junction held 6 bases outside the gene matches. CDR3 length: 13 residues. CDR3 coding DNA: TGTGCCAGCAGATGGGGACAGGGAGGGACCCAGTACTTC. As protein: CASRWGQGGTQYF.

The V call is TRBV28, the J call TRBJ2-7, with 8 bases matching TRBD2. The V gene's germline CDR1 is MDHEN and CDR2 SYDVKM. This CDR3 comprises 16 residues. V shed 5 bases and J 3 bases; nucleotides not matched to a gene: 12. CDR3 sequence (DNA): TGTGCCAGCAGTGGGACTAGTCGGGGTTCCGGCTACGAGCAGTACTTC. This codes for CASSGTSRGSGYEQYF.

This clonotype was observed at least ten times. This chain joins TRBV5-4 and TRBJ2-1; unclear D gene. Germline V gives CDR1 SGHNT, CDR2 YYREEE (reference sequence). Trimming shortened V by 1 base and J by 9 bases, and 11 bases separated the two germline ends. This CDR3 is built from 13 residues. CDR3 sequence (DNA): TGTGCCAGCAGCTTGTCAGGTACGGGTGAGCAGTTCTTC. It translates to CASSLSGTGEQFF.

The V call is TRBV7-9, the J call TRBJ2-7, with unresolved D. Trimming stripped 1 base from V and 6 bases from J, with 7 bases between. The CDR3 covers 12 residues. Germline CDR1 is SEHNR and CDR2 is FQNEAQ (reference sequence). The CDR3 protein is CASSLGASEQYF. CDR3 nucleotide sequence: TGTGCCAGCAGCTTAGGGGCGTCCGAGCAGTACTTC.

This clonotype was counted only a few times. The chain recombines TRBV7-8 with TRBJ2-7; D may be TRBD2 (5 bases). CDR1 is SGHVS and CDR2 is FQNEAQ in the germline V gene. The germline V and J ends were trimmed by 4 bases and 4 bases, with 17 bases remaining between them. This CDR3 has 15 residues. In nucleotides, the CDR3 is TGTGCCAGCAGCTCGCCGGACGGGGAGTTTTACGAGCAGTACTTC. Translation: CASSSPDGEFYEQYF.

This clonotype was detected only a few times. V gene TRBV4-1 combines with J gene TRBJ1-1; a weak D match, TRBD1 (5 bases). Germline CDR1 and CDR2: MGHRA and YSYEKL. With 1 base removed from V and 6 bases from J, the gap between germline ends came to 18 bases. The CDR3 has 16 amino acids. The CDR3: CASSQGGGGRGAEAFF. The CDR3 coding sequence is TGCGCCAGCAGCCAAGGTGGTGGGGGAAGAGGGGCTGAAGCTTTCTTT.

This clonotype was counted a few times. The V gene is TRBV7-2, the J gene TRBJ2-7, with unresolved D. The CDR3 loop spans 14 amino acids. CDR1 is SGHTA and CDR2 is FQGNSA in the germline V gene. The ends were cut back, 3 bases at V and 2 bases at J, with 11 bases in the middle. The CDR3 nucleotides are TGTGCCAGCAGCTTTCCGACACCTACCTACGAGCAGTACTTC. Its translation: CASSFPTPTYEQYF. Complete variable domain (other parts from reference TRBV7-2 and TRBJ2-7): GAGVSQSPSNKVTEKGKDVELRCDPISGHTALYWYRQSLGQGLEFLIYFQGNSAPDKSGLPSDRFSAERTGGSVSTLTIQRTQQEDSAVYLCASSFPTPTYEQYFGPGTRLTVT.

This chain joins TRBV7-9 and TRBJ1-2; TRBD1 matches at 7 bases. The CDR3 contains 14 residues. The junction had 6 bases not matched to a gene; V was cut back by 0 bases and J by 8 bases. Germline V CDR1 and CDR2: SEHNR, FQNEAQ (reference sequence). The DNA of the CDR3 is TGTGCCAGCAGCTTAGCAGCCGACAGGGACGGCTACACCTTC. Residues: CASSLAADRDGYTF.

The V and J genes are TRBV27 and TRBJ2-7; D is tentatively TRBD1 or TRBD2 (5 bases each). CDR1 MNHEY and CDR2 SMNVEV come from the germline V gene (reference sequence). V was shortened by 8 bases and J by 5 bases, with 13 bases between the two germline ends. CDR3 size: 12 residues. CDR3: CASLSGRNEQYF. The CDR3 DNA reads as TGTGCCAGCCTATCAGGGAGAAACGAGCAGTACTTC.

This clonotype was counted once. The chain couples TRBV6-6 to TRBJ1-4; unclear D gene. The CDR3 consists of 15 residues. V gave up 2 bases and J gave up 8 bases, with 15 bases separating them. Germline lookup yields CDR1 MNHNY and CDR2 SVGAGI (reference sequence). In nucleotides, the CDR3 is TGTGCCAGCAGTTACGAACCCCAAGGCGGGGAAAAACTGTTTTTT. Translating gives CASSYEPQGGEKLFF.

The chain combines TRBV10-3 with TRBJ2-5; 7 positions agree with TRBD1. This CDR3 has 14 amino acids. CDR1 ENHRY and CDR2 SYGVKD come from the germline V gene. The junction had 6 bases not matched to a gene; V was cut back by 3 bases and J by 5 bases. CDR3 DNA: TGTGCCATCAGTGATACAGGGGCGTATGAGACCCAGTACTTC. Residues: CAISDTGAYETQYF.

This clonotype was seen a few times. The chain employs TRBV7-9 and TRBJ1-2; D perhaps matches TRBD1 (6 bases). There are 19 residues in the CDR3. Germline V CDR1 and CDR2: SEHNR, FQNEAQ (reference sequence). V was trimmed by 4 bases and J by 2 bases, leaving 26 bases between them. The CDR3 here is CASSSLNPLRGAHNYGYTF. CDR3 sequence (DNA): TGTGCCAGCAGCTCATTGAACCCTTTACGGGGGGCCCACAACTATGGCTACACCTTC.

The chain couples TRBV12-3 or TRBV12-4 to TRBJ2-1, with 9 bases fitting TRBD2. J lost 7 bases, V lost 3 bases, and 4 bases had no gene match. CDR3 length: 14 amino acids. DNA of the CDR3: TGTGCCAGCAGTTTCGGCGGGGGGGCGAATGAGCAGTTCTTC. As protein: CASSFGGGANEQFF.

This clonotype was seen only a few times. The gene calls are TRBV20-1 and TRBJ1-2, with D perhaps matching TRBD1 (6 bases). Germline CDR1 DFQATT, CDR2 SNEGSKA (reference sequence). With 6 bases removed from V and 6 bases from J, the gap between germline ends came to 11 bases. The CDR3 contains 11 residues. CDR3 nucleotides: TGCAGTGCCTCAGGGGCGAATGGCTACACCTTC. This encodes CSASGANGYTF.

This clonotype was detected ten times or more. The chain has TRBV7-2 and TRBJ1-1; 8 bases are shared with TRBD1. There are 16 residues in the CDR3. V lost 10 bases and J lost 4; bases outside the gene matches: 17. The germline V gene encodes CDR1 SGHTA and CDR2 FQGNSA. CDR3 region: CATCRIWTGNSTEAFF. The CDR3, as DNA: TGTGCCACCTGTCGTATCTGGACAGGGAACAGCACTGAAGCTTTCTTT. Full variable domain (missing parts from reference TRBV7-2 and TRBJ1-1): GAGVSQSPSNKVTEKGKDVELRCDPISGHTALYWYRQSLGQGLEFLIYFQGNSAPDKSGLPSDRFSAERTGGSVSTLTIQRTQQEDSAVYLCATCRIWTGNSTEAFFGQGTRLTVV.

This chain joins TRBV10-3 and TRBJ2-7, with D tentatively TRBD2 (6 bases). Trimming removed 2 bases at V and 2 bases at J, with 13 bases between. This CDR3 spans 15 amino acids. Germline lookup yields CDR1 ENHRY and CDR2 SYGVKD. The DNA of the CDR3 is TGTGCCATCAGTGAGCAGGGACTCCCAGCCTACGAGCAGTACTTC. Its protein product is CAISEQGLPAYEQYF.

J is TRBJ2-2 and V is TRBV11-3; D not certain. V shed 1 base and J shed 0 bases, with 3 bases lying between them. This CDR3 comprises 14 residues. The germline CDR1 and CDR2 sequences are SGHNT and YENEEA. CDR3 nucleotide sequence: TGTGCCAGCAGCTTAGCCCCGAACACCGGGGAGCTGTTTTTT. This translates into CASSLAPNTGELFF.

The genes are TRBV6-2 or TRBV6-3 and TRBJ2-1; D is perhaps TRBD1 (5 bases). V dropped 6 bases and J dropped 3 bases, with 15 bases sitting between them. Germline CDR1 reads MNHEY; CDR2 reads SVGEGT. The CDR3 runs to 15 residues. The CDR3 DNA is TGTGCCAGCAGCCGGACACCCCACGGCTACAATGAGCAGTTCTTC. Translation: CASSRTPHGYNEQFF.

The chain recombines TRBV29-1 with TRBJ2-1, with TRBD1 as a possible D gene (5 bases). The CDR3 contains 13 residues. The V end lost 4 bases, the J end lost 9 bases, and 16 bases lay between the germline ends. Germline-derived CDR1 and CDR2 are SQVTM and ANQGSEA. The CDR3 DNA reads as TGCAGCGTTGTAGGGGTAGAGCATCGTGAGCAGTTCTTC. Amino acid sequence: CSVVGVEHREQFF.

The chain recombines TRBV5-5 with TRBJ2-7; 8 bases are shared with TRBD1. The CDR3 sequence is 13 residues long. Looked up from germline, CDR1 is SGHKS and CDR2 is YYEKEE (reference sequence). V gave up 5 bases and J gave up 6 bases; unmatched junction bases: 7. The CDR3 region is CASSRDRGSEQYF. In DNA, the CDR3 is TGTGCCAGCAGTCGAGACAGGGGATCCGAGCAGTACTTC.

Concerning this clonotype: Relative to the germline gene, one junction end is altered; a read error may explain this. DNA of the CDR3: TGTGCCAGCAGCCAAGATCCCGACAGCGAACCCACCTTC. Its protein is CASSQDPDSEPTF. V usage is TRBV4-1 and J usage is TRBJ1-2, with D maybe TRBD1 (5 bases). This CDR3 is 13 amino acids long. Germline CDR1 is MGHRA and CDR2 is YSYEKL.

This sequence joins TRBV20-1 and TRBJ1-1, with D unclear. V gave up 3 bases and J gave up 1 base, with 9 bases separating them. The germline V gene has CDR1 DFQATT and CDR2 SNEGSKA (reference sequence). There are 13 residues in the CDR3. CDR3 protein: CSARPDGNTEAFF. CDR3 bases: TGCAGTGCTAGGCCCGACGGGAACACTGAAGCTTTCTTT.

CDR3 in DNA: TGCGCCAGCAGCTTAGATCCCGGGACGGGTGGTTCACCCCTCCACTTT. Its translation is CASSLDPGTGGSPLHF. This sequence joins TRBV5-1 and TRBJ1-6; D is possibly TRBD1 (5 bases). The CDR3 spans 16 residues. V lost 2 bases, J lost 9 bases, and 18 bases lay in between. Germline V CDR1 and CDR2: SGHRS, YFSETQ.

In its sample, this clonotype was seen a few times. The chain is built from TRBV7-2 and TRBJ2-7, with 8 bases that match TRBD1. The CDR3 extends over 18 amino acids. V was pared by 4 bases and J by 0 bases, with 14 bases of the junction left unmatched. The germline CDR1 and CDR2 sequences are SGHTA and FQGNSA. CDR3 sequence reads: CASSWFLAGTGSSYEQYF. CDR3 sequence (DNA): TGTGCCAGCAGCTGGTTCCTAGCCGGGACAGGAAGCTCCTACGAGCAGTACTTC.